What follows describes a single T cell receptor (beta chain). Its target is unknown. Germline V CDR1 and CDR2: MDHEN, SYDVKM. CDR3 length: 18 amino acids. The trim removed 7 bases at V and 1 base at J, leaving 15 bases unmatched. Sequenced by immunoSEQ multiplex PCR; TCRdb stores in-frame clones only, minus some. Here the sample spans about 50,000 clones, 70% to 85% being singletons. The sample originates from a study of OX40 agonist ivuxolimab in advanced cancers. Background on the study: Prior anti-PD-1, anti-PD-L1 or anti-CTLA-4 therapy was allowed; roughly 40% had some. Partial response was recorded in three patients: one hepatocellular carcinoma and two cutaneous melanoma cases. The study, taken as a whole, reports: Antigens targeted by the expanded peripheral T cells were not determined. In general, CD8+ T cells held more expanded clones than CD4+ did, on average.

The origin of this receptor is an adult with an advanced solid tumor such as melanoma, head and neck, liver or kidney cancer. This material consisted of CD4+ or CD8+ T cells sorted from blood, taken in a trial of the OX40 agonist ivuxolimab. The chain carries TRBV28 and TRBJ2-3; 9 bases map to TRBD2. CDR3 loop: CASTPGKVAGVRTDTQYF. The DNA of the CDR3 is TGTGCCAGCACCCCTGGAAAGGTAGCGGGGGTACGCACAGATACGCAGTATTTT.